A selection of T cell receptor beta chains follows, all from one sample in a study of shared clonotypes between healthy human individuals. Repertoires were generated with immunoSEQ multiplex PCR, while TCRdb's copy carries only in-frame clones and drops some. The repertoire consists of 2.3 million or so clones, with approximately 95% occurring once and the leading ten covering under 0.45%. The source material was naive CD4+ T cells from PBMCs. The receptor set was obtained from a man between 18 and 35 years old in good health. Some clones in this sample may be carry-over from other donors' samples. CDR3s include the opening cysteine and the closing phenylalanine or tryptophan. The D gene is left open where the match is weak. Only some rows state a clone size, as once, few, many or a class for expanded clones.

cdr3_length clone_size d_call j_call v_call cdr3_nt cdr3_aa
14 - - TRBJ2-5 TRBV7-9 TGTGCCAGCAGCTTAGGGGGACTGAGGGAGACCCAGTACTTC CASSLGGLRETQYF
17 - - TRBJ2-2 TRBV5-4 TGTGCCAGCAGCTTGGGGCTCGGCCAAGCATTAAGCGGGGAGCTGTTTTTT CASSLGLGQALSGELFF
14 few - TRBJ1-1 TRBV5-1 TGCGCCAGCAGCTTGGTGCCGGGGAACACTGAAGCTTTCTTT CASSLVPGNTEAFF
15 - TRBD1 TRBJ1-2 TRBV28 TGTGCCAGCAGCCCGACAGGGTTTGACGACTATGGCTACACCTTC CASSPTGFDDYGYTF
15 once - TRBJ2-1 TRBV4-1 TGCGCCAGCAGCCAAGATTTGAGGGAGAGGGATGAGCAGTTCTTC CASSQDLRERDEQFF
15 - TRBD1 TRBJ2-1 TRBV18 TGTGCCAGCTCACGCGGACAGGGGGCTAGCAATGAGCAGTTCTTC CASSRGQGASNEQFF
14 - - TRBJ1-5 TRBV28 TGTGCCAGCAGTCCCACAGGCCCCAGGGGGCCCCAGCATTTT CASSPTGPRGPQHF
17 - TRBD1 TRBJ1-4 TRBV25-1 TGTGCCAGCAGTGCGCGACAGGGGGCGCCTGCTAATGAAAAACTGTTTTTT CASSARQGAPANEKLFF
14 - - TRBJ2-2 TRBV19 TGTGCCAGTAGTAAAGGGGGAGACACCGGGGAGCTGTTTTTT CASSKGGDTGELFF
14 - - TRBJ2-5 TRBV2 TGTGCCAGCAGTGAAGGGGGGCACCGGGAGACCCAGTACTTC CASSEGGHRETQYF
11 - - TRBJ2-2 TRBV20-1 TGCAGTGCTAGGGGGACCGGGGAGCTGTTTTTT CSARGTGELFF
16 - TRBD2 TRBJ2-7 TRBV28 TGTGCCAGCAGTTTATTCGCCGGGGGGGCAGCCTACGAGCAGTACTTC CASSLFAGGAAYEQYF
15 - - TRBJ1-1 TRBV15 TGTGCCACCAGCCGTCTTCCGGGGGCGAAGACTGAAGCTTTCTTT CATSRLPGAKTEAFF
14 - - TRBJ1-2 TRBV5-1 TGCGCCAGCAGCTTGGTCCGGGGGCCCTATGGCTACACCTTC CASSLVRGPYGYTF
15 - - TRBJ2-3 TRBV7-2 TGTGCCACCCTTCCCACGTCGGGGGGCACAGATACGCAGTATTTT CATLPTSGGTDTQYF
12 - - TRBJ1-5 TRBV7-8 TGTGCCAGCAGCTTAGCGGCGGACAGCCAGCATTTT CASSLAADSQHF
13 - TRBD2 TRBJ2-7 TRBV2 TGTGCCAGCAGTGCAGGTGGCGGGAGCGAGCAGTACTTC CASSAGGGSEQYF
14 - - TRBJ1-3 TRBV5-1 TGCGCCAGCAGCTTGTCTGGCTCTGGAAACACCATATATTTT CASSLSGSGNTIYF
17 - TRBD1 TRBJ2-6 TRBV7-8 TGTGCCAGCACGCAGGGACAGGTGATCTCTGGGGCCAACGTCCTGACTTTC CASTQGQVISGANVLTF
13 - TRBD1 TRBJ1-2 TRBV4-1 TGCGCCAGCAGCCATAGCAGGGGGGCTGGCTACACCTTC CASSHSRGAGYTF
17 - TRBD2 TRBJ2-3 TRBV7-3 TGTGCCAGCAGCCGACTGGGACTAGCGGGAATCACAGATACGCAGTATTTT CASSRLGLAGITDTQYF
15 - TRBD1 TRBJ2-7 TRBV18 TGTGCCAGCTCACCAATCGGGACAGGCCCCTACGAGCAGTACTTC CASSPIGTGPYEQYF
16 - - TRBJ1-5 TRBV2 TGTGCCAGCAGCGACCGTGGACGGGGGTTCAATCAGCCCCAGCATTTT CASSDRGRGFNQPQHF
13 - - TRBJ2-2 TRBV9 TGTGCCAGCAGCTCCCGGGGTTATGGGGAGCTGTTTTTT CASSSRGYGELFF
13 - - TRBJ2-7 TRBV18 TGTGCCAGCTCACTAGGGACCCCCGCGGAGCAGTACTTC CASSLGTPAEQYF
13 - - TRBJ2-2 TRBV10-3 TGTGCCATCAGTGAGGGACTGGGCCGGGAGCTGTTTTTT CAISEGLGRELFF
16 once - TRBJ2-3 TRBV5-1 TGCGCCAGCAGCTGGGGGGCGGTAGCTAGCACAGATACGCAGTATTTT CASSWGAVASTDTQYF
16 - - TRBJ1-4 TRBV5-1 TGCGCCAGCAGCCGAAACAGACAGAACGAGTTTGAAAAACTGTTTTTT CASSRNRQNEFEKLFF
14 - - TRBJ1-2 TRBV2 TGTGCCAGCAGTGAATCCAGAGCTAACTATGGCTACACCTTC CASSESRANYGYTF
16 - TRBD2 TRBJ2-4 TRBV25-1 TGTGCCAGCAGCCAGGGACTAGCGGGAGCCCAAAACATTCAGTACTTC CASSQGLAGAQNIQYF
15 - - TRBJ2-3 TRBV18 TGTGCCAGCTCACCGATACCCCCTAGCTCAGATACGCAGTATTTT CASSPIPPSSDTQYF
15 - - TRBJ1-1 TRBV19 TGTGCCAGTACCGATAGACGGCAGGGCCTAGGAGATGCTTTCTTT CASTDRRQGLGDAFF
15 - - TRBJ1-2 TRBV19 TGTGCCAGTACCCCTCTGGGGGACGGGGACTATGGCTACACCTTC CASTPLGDGDYGYTF
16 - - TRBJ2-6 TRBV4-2 TGTGCCAGCAGCCAAGATAAGGGGGAGGGGGCCAACGTCCTGACTTTC CASSQDKGEGANVLTF
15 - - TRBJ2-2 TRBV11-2 TGTGCCAGCAGCTACCCACAGGGGAACACCGGGGAGCTGTTTTTT CASSYPQGNTGELFF
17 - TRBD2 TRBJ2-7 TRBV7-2 TGTGCCAGCAGCTTAGCGATACTGAGACTAGCGGGAAACGAGCAGTACTTC CASSLAILRLAGNEQYF
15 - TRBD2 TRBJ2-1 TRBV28 TGTGCCAGCAGGCCGACTAGCGGGAGGGCCAGTGAGCAGTTCTTC CASRPTSGRASEQFF
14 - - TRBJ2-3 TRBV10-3 TGTGCCATCAGCGCAGGGAGGAGCACAGATACGCAGTATTTT CAISAGRSTDTQYF
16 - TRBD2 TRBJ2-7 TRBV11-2 TGTGCCAGCAGCTTAGGACTAGCGAGGGGCTCCTACGAGCAGTACTTC CASSLGLARGSYEQYF
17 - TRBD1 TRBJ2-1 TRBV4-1 TGCGCCAGCAGCCAAGCCCGGACAGGGTCTCCTTTTGGTGAGCAGTTCTTC CASSQARTGSPFGEQFF
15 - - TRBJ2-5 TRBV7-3 TGTGCCAGCAGCTTAATAGCAGGGCGGGGAGAGACCCAGTACTTC CASSLIAGRGETQYF
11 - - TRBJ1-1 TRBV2 TGTGCCAGCAGTGAGGGCAGGGAAGCTTTCTTT CASSEGREAFF
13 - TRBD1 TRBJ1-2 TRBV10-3 TGTGCCATCAGGGACAGGGTAGTGGATGGCTACACCTTC CAIRDRVVDGYTF
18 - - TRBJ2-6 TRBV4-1 TGCGCCAGCAGCCAAGAAAGGGGAAAGGGTGCTGGGGCCAACGTCCTGACTTTC CASSQERGKGAGANVLTF
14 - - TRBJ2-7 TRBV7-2 TGTGCCAGCAGCTTAGGGGGGGGACACTACGAGCAGTACTTC CASSLGGGHYEQYF
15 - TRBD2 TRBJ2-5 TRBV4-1 TGCGCCAGCAGCCAATTGGGACTAGCGGAAGAGACCCAGTACTTC CASSQLGLAEETQYF
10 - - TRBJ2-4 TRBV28 TGTGCCACCCTGGAAAACATTCAGTACTTC CATLENIQYF
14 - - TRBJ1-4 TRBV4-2 TGTGCCAGCAGCCCAGGACAGCCGGGTGAAAAACTGTTTTTT CASSPGQPGEKLFF
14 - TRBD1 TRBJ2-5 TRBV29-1 TGCAGCGTTATCCCGGGACAGGGGCAAGAGACCCAGTACTTC CSVIPGQGQETQYF
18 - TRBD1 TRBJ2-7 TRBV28 TGTGCCAGCAGTCCGATCCTACCCCTGGGACAGACCTTCTACGAGCAGTACTTC CASSPILPLGQTFYEQYF
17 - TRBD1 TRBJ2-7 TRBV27 TGTGCCAGCAGTTTACTAGAGCCCGCCAGGGGGCCCTACGAGCAGTACTTC CASSLLEPARGPYEQYF
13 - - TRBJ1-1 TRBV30 TGTGCCTGGAGTAAGGGGAGGAACACTGAAGCTTTCTTT CAWSKGRNTEAFF
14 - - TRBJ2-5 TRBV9 TGTGCCAGCAGCGTAGGGGGTACCCAAGAGACCCAGTACTTC CASSVGGTQETQYF